The rows below give T cell receptor beta chains drawn from one sample of a study of cytomegalovirus exposure and HLA in healthy donors. Clones were sequenced by immunoSEQ multiplex PCR, and TCRdb holds only the in-frame ones, with some missing. The table records about 68,000 clones, roughly four fifths of them present only once. The specimen was PBMCs. These receptors originate from a human donor in good health. CDR3s include the opening cysteine and the closing phenylalanine or tryptophan. A D gene is named only where the DNA matches it firmly. Size values are once, few and many counts, or a class for expanded clones, and some rows have none.

v_gene	abundance	j_gene	d_gene	CDR3aa	CDR3nt
TRBV5-6	NA	TRBJ1-6	NA	CASSLGRGSSPLHF	TGTGCCAGCAGCTTGGGCAGGGGAAGTTCACCCCTCCACTTT
TRBV7-2	few	TRBJ1-3	NA	CASSLGQGIFTGNTIYF	TGTGCCAGCAGCTTAGGGCAGGGGATCTTTACTGGAAACACCATATATTTT
TRBV10-1	NA	TRBJ2-7	TRBD1	CASTTYRDRAYEQYF	TGCGCCAGCACAACATACCGGGACAGGGCCTACGAGCAGTACTTC
TRBV6-5	NA	TRBJ1-1	NA	CASSRPGGNTEAFF	TGTGCCAGCAGTCGGCCAGGAGGGAACACTGAAGCTTTCTTT
TRBV7-2	NA	TRBJ1-6	NA	CASSLAPNSPLHF	TGTGCCAGCAGCTTAGCCCCGAATTCACCCCTCCACTTT
TRBV27	NA	TRBJ1-2	NA	CASSPGGSYGYTF	TGTGCCAGCAGTCCTGGAGGCTCCTATGGCTACACCTTC
TRBV5-1	NA	TRBJ2-3	NA	CASSSLLTDTQYF	TGCGCCAGCAGCTCATTACTGACAGATACGCAGTATTTT
TRBV6-6	NA	TRBJ2-7	TRBD1	CASSYLSRGLYEQYF	TGTGCCAGCAGTTACCTTAGCAGGGGGCTCTACGAGCAGTACTTC
TRBV30	NA	TRBJ1-1	TRBD1	CAWSARDRDGKDHTEAFF	TGTGCCTGGAGTGCACGGGACAGGGACGGAAAAGACCACACTGAAGCTTTCTTT
TRBV6-1	NA	TRBJ2-6	TRBD1	CASSETLQGALGSGANVLTF	TGTGCCAGCAGTGAGACGTTACAGGGGGCTCTTGGAAGTGGGGCCAACGTCCTGACTTTC
TRBV5-5	NA	TRBJ2-7	TRBD1	CASSLNRDRGNEQYF	TGTGCCAGCAGCTTAAACCGGGACAGGGGGAACGAGCAGTACTTC
TRBV2	NA	TRBJ2-5	NA	CASSEDAGLQETQYF	TGTGCCAGCAGTGAAGACGCGGGGCTTCAAGAGACCCAGTACTTC
TRBV4-3	NA	TRBJ1-1	TRBD1	CASSPTRTGVAEAFF	TGCGCCAGCAGCCCAACAAGGACAGGGGTAGCTGAAGCTTTCTTT
TRBV28	NA	TRBJ1-3	TRBD1	CASSLPSFGQGYTIYF	TGTGCCAGCAGTCTACCCAGCTTTGGACAGGGGTACACCATATATTTT
TRBV5-1	NA	TRBJ2-7	NA	CASSLTGVTYEQYF	TGCGCCAGCAGCTTGACAGGAGTGACCTACGAGCAGTACTTC
TRBV20-1	NA	TRBJ2-7	NA	CSALSRVEYF	TGCAGTGCTTTAAGCCGGGTTGAGTACTTC
TRBV7-9	NA	TRBJ2-7	NA	CSSSPDSRTYEQYF	TGTTCCAGCAGCCCGGACTCCCGAACCTACGAGCAGTACTTC
TRBV15	NA	TRBJ1-6	TRBD1	CATSRVLEWGQNSPLHF	TGTGCCACCAGCAGAGTATTGGAGTGGGGACAGAATTCACCCCTCCACTTT
TRBV27	few	TRBJ1-6	NA	CASSLRGLGSYNSPLHF	TGTGCCAGCAGTTTAAGGGGATTGGGCTCCTATAATTCACCCCTCCACTTT
TRBV19	NA	TRBJ1-5	NA	CASSIGTAAQHF	TGTGCCAGTAGTATAGGGACAGCAGCCCAGCATTTT
TRBV7-9	NA	TRBJ1-2	TRBD1	CASSGQAGDRGYGYTF	TGTGCCAGCAGCGGACAGGCCGGGGACAGAGGCTATGGCTACACCTTC
TRBV27	NA	TRBJ1-3	TRBD1	CASSPTGSPGNTIYF	TGTGCCAGCAGCCCGACAGGGAGTCCTGGAAACACCATATATTTT
TRBV27	NA	TRBJ1-1	NA	CASIGILNTEAFF	TGTGCCAGCATTGGCATACTGAACACTGAAGCTTTCTTT
TRBV6-1	few	TRBJ1-5	TRBD1	CASTQTGGVQPQHF	TGTGCCAGCACCCAAACAGGGGGCGTTCAGCCCCAGCATTTT
TRBV9	few	TRBJ1-1	TRBD1	CASSERTGVPTEAFF	TGTGCCAGCAGCGAGAGAACAGGGGTTCCCACTGAAGCTTTCTTT
TRBV7-3	once	TRBJ2-1	TRBD1	CASSDPTGVGGEQFF	TGTGCCAGCAGCGACCCGACAGGGGTAGGGGGAGAGCAGTTCTTC
TRBV14	NA	TRBJ2-1	NA	CASSQDAGASYNEQFF	TGTGCCAGCAGCCAAGATGCAGGGGCCTCCTACAATGAGCAGTTCTTC
TRBV30	NA	TRBJ1-2	NA	CAWNGDVLGGGYTF	TGTGCCTGGAACGGGGATGTCCTCGGCGGTGGCTACACCTTC
TRBV10-3	NA	TRBJ2-3	TRBD2	CATGGAGPDTQYF	TGTGCCACCGGGGGGGCGGGGCCAGATACGCAGTATTTT
TRBV7-8	NA	TRBJ1-4	NA	CASSLGGRNEKLFF	TGTGCCAGCAGCTTGGGGGGGCGGAATGAAAAACTGTTTTTT
TRBV19	NA	TRBJ1-2	TRBD1	CASSIMETGANYGYTF	TGTGCCAGTAGTATAATGGAGACAGGGGCTAACTATGGCTACACCTTC
TRBV7-8	NA	TRBJ2-7	NA	CASRLAVTSYEQYF	TGTGCCAGCAGGCTAGCAGTTACATCCTACGAGCAGTACTTC
TRBV11-2	NA	TRBJ2-1	NA	CASSLGGGDEQFF	TGTGCCAGCAGCTTAGGAGGGGGGGATGAGCAGTTCTTC
TRBV15	NA	TRBJ2-1	TRBD1	CATSRQDRVLRNEQFF	TGTGCCACCAGCAGACAAGACAGGGTTCTGAGGAATGAGCAGTTCTTC
TRBV4-3	NA	TRBJ2-5	NA	CASSQDHQETQYF	TGCGCCAGCAGCCAAGATCATCAAGAGACCCAGTACTTC
TRBV4-3	few	TRBJ1-2	NA	CASSAGTGSLLNYGYTF	TGCGCCAGCAGCGCGGGTACCGGTTCCCTGCTGAACTATGGCTACACCTTC
TRBV5-1	NA	TRBJ1-2	TRBD1	CASSLQTTGGNGYTF	TGCGCCAGCAGCCTACAAACCACAGGGGGCAATGGCTACACCTTC
TRBV18	NA	TRBJ1-2	NA	CASSPEGDYGYPF	TGTGCCAGCTCACCCGAGGGGGACTATGGCTACCCCTTC
TRBV9	NA	TRBJ2-7	TRBD1	CASSGGQGMEQYF	TGTGCCAGCAGCGGAGGACAGGGGATGGAGCAGTACTTC
TRBV6-5	NA	TRBJ2-7	NA	CASSYRGSSYEQYF	TGTGCCAGCAGTTACCGGGGGAGCTCCTACGAGCAGTACTTC